This T cell receptor (beta chain) derives from a study of CD8 T cells in ankylosing spondylitis. Note on this clonotype: Its matching antigen is unknown.

The authors made TCR beta libraries by quantitative 5'-RACE with molecular barcodes. A single record per CDR3 protein comes from TCRdb applying MiXCR to the 5' RACE reads. The sample comprises roughly 700,000 distinct CDR3 sequences, roughly 20% of which are singletons, and approximately 18% rests with the top ten. Trimming removed 4 bases at V and 5 bases at J, with 20 bases between. Per germline, CDR1 MNHEY and CDR2 SMNVEV (reference sequence). The CDR3 totals 16 residues. The study, taken as a whole, reports: Enrichment of disease-linked clones was reportedly significant in matched ankylosing spondylitis synovial fluid. In peripheral blood, disease-linked CD8+ clones occurred at relatively low frequencies. Previously reported in reactive arthritis synovial fluid and blood were some of the motif variants. Seemingly distinctive of ankylosing spondylitis blood was a TCR beta motif formed by eight highly homologous variants.

The chain has TRBV27 and TRBJ1-2; D perhaps matches TRBD1 (6 bases). Sequencing was done on a sample of blood, either unsorted or a sorted T cell fraction (not recorded which). This TCR was recovered from a male donor with ankylosing spondylitis. CDR3 protein: CASSSRRGRTLYGYTF. CDR3 bases: TGTGCCAGCAGTTCGCGCAGGGGTCGTACTCTATATGGCTACACCTTC.